A selection of T cell receptor beta chains follows, all from one sample in a study of cytomegalovirus exposure and HLA in healthy donors. The assay was immunoSEQ multiplex PCR, and TCRdb's table has in-frame clones only and misses some. The data hold over 95,000 clones, with approximately 80% observed a single time. Sequencing was carried out using PBMCs. These receptors originate from a man aged 35 to 55 in good health and CMV-seropositive. Each CDR3 is given with its conserved first and last residue. D genes are given only for firm matches. Clone size is not always given. Where it is, it says once, few, many or a class for expanded clones.

V	D	size	J	CDR3	DNA
TRBV11-1	TRBD1	NA	TRBJ2-7	CASSLEGQGLYEQYF	TGTGCCAGCAGCTTAGAGGGACAGGGCCTCTACGAGCAGTACTTC
TRBV7-2	TRBD1	NA	TRBJ1-4	CASSLGQGAREKLFF	TGTGCCAGCAGCTTAGGGCAGGGGGCTCGTGAAAAACTGTTTTTT
TRBV28	NA	NA	TRBJ2-2	CASSLAGRTGELFF	TGTGCCAGCAGTTTAGCGGGGAGGACCGGGGAGCTGTTTTTT
TRBV6-6	NA	NA	TRBJ2-1	CASSYQGLWGNNEQFF	TGTGCCAGCAGTTACCAGGGACTGTGGGGAAACAATGAGCAGTTCTTC
TRBV7-9	TRBD2	NA	TRBJ2-2	CASSRDLLAGGSGELFF	TGTGCCAGCAGCCGAGATCTCCTAGCGGGGGGTTCCGGGGAGCTGTTTTTT
TRBV29-1	NA	NA	TRBJ2-5	CSVGMDSPQETQYF	TGCAGCGTGGGAATGGACAGTCCCCAAGAGACCCAGTACTTC
TRBV6-5	NA	NA	TRBJ2-5	CASSYALQGNVKTQYF	TGTGCCAGCAGTTACGCCTTGCAGGGGAACGTGAAGACCCAGTACTTC
TRBV25-1	NA	NA	TRBJ1-2	CASSAGLGYTF	TGTGCCAGCAGTGCAGGTTTGGGCTACACCTTC
TRBV6-4	NA	few	TRBJ2-6	CASSDSGVGANVLTF	TGTGCCAGCAGTGACTCAGGGGTTGGGGCCAACGTCCTGACTTTC
TRBV5-1	NA	NA	TRBJ2-5	CASSLGGGGQETQYF	TGCGCCAGCAGCTTGGGGGGAGGCGGTCAAGAGACCCAGTACTTC
TRBV7-2	TRBD1	NA	TRBJ2-6	CASSSTGGAGSGANVLTF	TGTGCCAGCAGCTCGACAGGGGGGGCCGGGTCTGGGGCCAACGTCCTGACTTTC
TRBV27	NA	NA	TRBJ1-4	CASSLSVGRNEKLFF	TGTGCCAGCAGCTTATCGGTTGGGAGGAATGAAAAACTGTTTTTT
TRBV5-1	NA	NA	TRBJ1-4	CASSRVGGSEKLFF	TGCGCCAGCAGCCGGGTGGGAGGAAGTGAAAAACTGTTTTTT
TRBV6-1	TRBD2	NA	TRBJ2-3	CASSDRAGGNTDTQYF	TGTGCCAGCAGTGATAGAGCGGGGGGCAACACAGATACGCAGTATTTT
TRBV4-1	TRBD2	NA	TRBJ2-3	CASSQTTSGAGDTQYF	TGCGCCAGCAGCCAAACCACTAGCGGGGCGGGGGATACGCAGTATTTT
TRBV9	NA	NA	TRBJ1-1	CASSSPPYTEAFF	TGTGCCAGCAGCTCCCCCCCCTACACTGAAGCTTTCTTT
TRBV18	TRBD1	NA	TRBJ2-2	CASSTTGTGVNTGELFF	TGTGCCAGCTCAACGACCGGGACAGGGGTGAACACCGGGGAGCTGTTTTTT
TRBV6-5	NA	NA	TRBJ2-1	CASSYSPRVPHNEQFF	TGTGCCAGCAGTTACAGTCCCAGGGTGCCTCACAATGAGCAGTTCTTC
TRBV4-1	NA	NA	TRBJ2-7	CASSQVPRVEYEQYF	TGCGCCAGCAGCCAAGTTCCCAGGGTAGAGTACGAGCAGTACTTC
TRBV28	TRBD2	once	TRBJ2-1	CASSLLSSGWIGEQFF	TGTGCCAGCAGTTTATTGTCTAGCGGGTGGATAGGTGAGCAGTTCTTC
TRBV5-4	TRBD2	NA	TRBJ2-1	CASSSLAGGIYNEQFF	TGTGCCAGCAGCTCACTAGCGGGGGGGATCTACAATGAGCAGTTCTTC
TRBV18	NA	NA	TRBJ2-7	CASSHRDINYEQYF	TGTGCCAGCTCCCACCGGGACATTAACTACGAGCAGTACTTC
TRBV28	TRBD1	few	TRBJ1-2	CASRTNPGQGFYGYTF	TGTGCCAGCAGAACGAATCCGGGACAGGGGTTCTATGGCTACACCTTC
TRBV4-1	NA	NA	TRBJ2-3	CASSQEASTDTQYF	TGCGCCAGCAGCCAAGAGGCTAGCACAGATACGCAGTATTTT
TRBV6-6	NA	NA	TRBJ2-5	CASSTSTRLGETQYF	NA
TRBV30	NA	NA	TRBJ2-7	CAWNMGEIDYEQYF	TGTGCCTGGAACATGGGAGAGATAGACTACGAGCAGTACTTC
TRBV11-3	TRBD1	NA	TRBJ2-5	CASSSRTGAQETQYF	TGTGCCAGCAGCTCACGGACAGGGGCCCAAGAGACCCAGTACTTC
TRBV25-1	NA	few	TRBJ2-1	CASSFLYNEQFF	TGTGCCAGCAGTTTCCTGTACAATGAGCAGTTCTTC
TRBV29-1	TRBD1	NA	TRBJ2-7	CSVGPGTGTHEQYF	TGCAGCGTGGGCCCCGGGACAGGGACCCACGAGCAGTACTTC
TRBV4-2	TRBD2	NA	TRBJ2-5	CASSPRGGSETQYF	TGTGCCAGCAGCCCCCGGGGGGGGAGTGAGACCCAGTACTTC
TRBV19	TRBD1	NA	TRBJ1-5	CASSIVWIGQGNSNQPQHF	TGTGCCAGTAGTATTGTTTGGATAGGACAGGGAAATTCAAATCAGCCCCAGCATTTT
TRBV7-9	TRBD1	NA	TRBJ2-7	CSSSFGQGAAYEQYF	TGTTCCAGCAGCTTTGGACAGGGGGCGGCCTACGAGCAGTACTTC
TRBV5-1	NA	NA	TRBJ2-3	CASSLAGSSTDTQYF	TGCGCCAGCAGCTTGGCAGGCAGTAGCACAGATACGCAGTATTTT
TRBV7-6	TRBD1	few	TRBJ2-6	CASSLVPGQPSGANVLTF	TGTGCCAGCAGCTTAGTACCGGGACAGCCCTCTGGGGCCAACGTCCTGACTTTC
TRBV5-1	NA	NA	TRBJ1-5	CASSPFPQVPNQPQHF	TGCGCCAGCAGCCCGTTCCCGCAGGTTCCCAATCAGCCCCAGCATTTT
TRBV6-1	NA	NA	TRBJ1-4	CASSENWRGTGKLFF	TGTGCCAGCAGTGAAAACTGGCGGGGAACGGGAAAACTGTTTTTT
TRBV4-1	NA	NA	TRBJ2-7	CASSQVGGGYYEQYF	TGCGCCAGCAGCCAAGTGGGAGGGGGTTACTACGAGCAGTACTTC
TRBV2	NA	NA	TRBJ1-3	CASSDTGHANSGNTIYF	TGTGCCAGCAGTGACACGGGTCACGCCAACTCTGGAAACACCATATATTTT
TRBV7-9	TRBD2	NA	TRBJ2-1	CASSRSGGNYNEQFF	TGTGCCAGCAGCCGTAGCGGGGGGAATTACAATGAGCAGTTCTTC
TRBV4-1	NA	NA	TRBJ2-3	CASGGEGGSTDTQYF	TGCGCCAGCGGGGGCGAGGGGGGGAGTACAGATACGCAGTATTTT
TRBV11-2	NA	NA	TRBJ1-2	CASSLDPGGGYTF	TGTGCCAGCAGCTTAGATCCTGGGGGGGGCTACACCTTC
TRBV7-9	NA	NA	TRBJ1-3	CASSQGGSGNTIYF	TGTGCCAGCAGCCAAGGCGGCTCTGGAAACACCATATATTTT
TRBV27	NA	NA	TRBJ2-7	CASSLVPGSYEQYF	TGTGCCAGCAGTTTAGTACCAGGCTCCTACGAGCAGTACTTC
TRBV4-3	TRBD2	NA	TRBJ2-3	CASSRSAGATDTQYF	TGCGCCAGCAGCCGCTCAGCGGGGGCCACAGATACGCAGTATTTT
TRBV7-9	NA	NA	TRBJ2-5	CASTPGHETQYF	TGTGCCAGCACTCCGGGACACGAGACCCAGTACTTC
TRBV7-3	NA	NA	TRBJ2-2	CASSLEARGYTGELFF	TGTGCCAGCAGCTTAGAGGCCAGGGGTTACACCGGGGAGCTGTTTTTT
TRBV7-7	NA	NA	TRBJ2-1	CASSLVGGEQFF	TGTGCTAGCAGCTTAGTGGGAGGTGAGCAGTTCTTC
TRBV27	NA	NA	TRBJ2-1	CASSLWGPRVDNEQFF	TGTGCCAGCAGTTTGTGGGGCCCCCGCGTCGACAATGAGCAGTTCTTC
TRBV13	TRBD1	NA	TRBJ2-2	CASSRDRGNTGELFF	TGTGCCAGCAGCCGGGACAGGGGAAACACCGGGGAGCTGTTTTTT
TRBV7-6	TRBD2	NA	TRBJ2-5	CASSSSASGVETQYF	TGTGCCAGCAGCTCCTCCGCTAGCGGGGTAGAGACCCAGTACTTC